This T cell receptor (beta chain) was observed in a study of glioma-infiltrating T cells (dated by TCRdb to the mid-2010s). A note on the overall study: Low-grade gliomas were WHO grade II oligodendrogliomas or astrocytomas, and glioblastomas were WHO grade IV tumors sampled at initial rather than recurrent diagnosis. To measure divergence between tissue and blood T-cell populations, each tissue-infiltrating repertoire was compared with the peripheral blood repertoire of the same patient. Three low-grade glioma patients, under ten primary glioblastoma patients and three non-glioma patients contributing non-neoplastic brain tissue were included in the paired cohort. Sequencing of TCR alpha- and beta-chain repertoires was performed on glioma tissue, on non-neoplastic brain tissue, and on matched peripheral blood mononuclear cells. Glioma patients received dexamethasone for six or fewer days before surgery. Sequencing coverage of 4.5- to 10-fold of 1.1 million or so peripheral T cells was targeted for blood libraries. Broad study findings and their caveats: Tissue and blood shared very few CDR3 sequences, a result attributed to high CDR3 diversity and limited sampling. The group comparisons were based on small numbers of patients: three non-neoplastic, three low-grade glioma and seven or eight glioblastoma patients. VJ-independent divergence between tissue and blood was below expectation in non-neoplastic patients but above expectation in all gliomas, especially low-grade gliomas. Patients with low tissue-blood divergence were marked by a signature set of shared blood CDR3 motifs, and that set was depleted in highly divergent patients.

The iRepertoire nested amplicon-rescue multiplex PCR (arm-PCR) platform was used to amplify TCR alpha and beta CDR3 regions from RNA. One-step reverse transcription and amplification used roughly 100-400 ng of tissue mRNA or PBMC total RNA as input. After bead purification, a secondary multiplex PCR added Illumina adapters, and libraries were gel-purified between 200 and 400 bp. The libraries contained internal 6-nucleotide barcodes that were used for demultiplexing. The libraries were sequenced on an Illumina MiSeq using 2x220 or 2x250 nucleotide paired-end reads. On the study's bioinformatics: Paired reads were merged using FLASH 1.2.11 and were aligned to the GRCh37 human genome using BWA-MEM, after which TRA and TRB reads were extracted. For V and J assignment, an IMGT-derived reference of cassette sequences and CDR3 motifs that included pseudogenes was used. Three-frame translation of reads was performed, and productive CDR3s were defined as those with a C...FGXG motif and no stop codons. Clonotypes were defined as unique combinations of V-J cassette pair and CDR3 amino acid sequence. Reads were filtered by Hamming distance, with the threshold set by the sequence error rate of each sample in mapped regions. TCRdb trimmed the raw reads at Q25, called clones with MiXCR and kept productive beta chains. Rows with one shared CDR3 protein collapse into an entry with the most common genes and DNA. TCRdb assigned the V and J calls; the authors' analysis was not used. The sample profile shows more than 350,000 distinct CDR3 sequences; roughly two fifths of them were found once. The ten largest make up around 12% of the sample.

This clonotype has ten or more counts. It lacks a known antigen. No base quality values were provided; no much bigger clone lies one nucleotide off. CDR1 MNHEY and CDR2 SMNVEV are derived from the germline V gene (reference sequence). The cysteine opens and the phenylalanine closes a CDR3 of 13 amino acids. Only the CDR3 DNA is retained, 39 bases long and in frame from the first base. V has 6 bases trimmed and J has 4 bases trimmed; junction bases matching no gene number 2. Immediately after resection, surgical brain or tumor specimens were cryofrozen in liquid nitrogen, with peripheral blood cells collected concurrently.

The sequence was obtained from a human donor with low-grade glioma or glioblastoma, undergoing nonglioma brain surgery, or in good health (not recorded which). The chain joins TRBV27 to TRBJ2-1, and TRBD2 aligns with 8 junction nucleotides. The sequencing input was glioma tissue, nonneoplastic brain tissue, or PBMCs (not recorded which). DNA sequence: TGTGCCAGCAGACCTAGCGGGTACAATGAGCAGTTCTTC. Translated, this gives CASRPSGYNEQFF.